These 20 T cell receptor beta chains originate from one sample sequenced in a study of blood T cells in healthy people across ages. The second PCR ran roughly 7 to 12 cycles with a sample-barcoded 5' primer and J-beta primers. Via MiXCR, TCRdb re-called the 5' RACE reads, giving one row per CDR3 protein. The sample includes approximately 880,000 distinct CDR3 sequences, under 50% of them seen just once. The specimen was blood. The receptors were sampled from a man younger than 45 in good health.

There are a few counts of this clonotype. The chain links TRBV29-1 to TRBJ1-6, with D hard to call. CDR3 length equals 13 residues. Germline V CDR1 and CDR2: SQVTM, ANQGSEA. V was trimmed by 4 bases and J by 4 bases, leaving 8 bases between them. CDR3 protein: CSVATDYNSPLHF. DNA of the CDR3: TGCAGCGTTGCGACTGATTATAATTCACCCCTCCACTTT.

V and J are TRBV7-4 and TRBJ2-7, with D perhaps being TRBD1 or TRBD2 (6 bases each). V was cut by 5 bases and J by 4 bases, with 24 bases left in between. The germline CDR1 and CDR2 sequences are SGHVT and SQSDAQ. This CDR3 has 17 amino acids. CDR3 nucleotides: TGTGCCAGCAGCGCCGGGGGCCCGGGGAATGAGGCGTACGAGCAGTACTTC. This sequence encodes CASSAGGPGNEAYEQYF.

At least ten counts were recorded for this clonotype. The chain uses TRBV7-2 and TRBJ2-1; D call uncertain. V was trimmed by 5 bases and J by 6 bases, leaving 8 bases between them. Germline V gives CDR1 SGHTA, CDR2 FQGNSA. The CDR3 covers 12 residues. The chain's CDR3 is CASSRQVNEQFF. CDR3 bases: TGTGCCAGCAGCCGGCAAGTCAATGAGCAGTTCTTC.

This clonotype was seen only a few times. The chain has TRBV7-2 and TRBJ2-7; D is possibly TRBD1 (6 bases). CDR1 is SGHTA, CDR2 FQGNSA, per germline. Trimming removed 5 bases from V and 4 bases from J, with 18 bases in between. The CDR3 totals 15 residues. The CDR3 DNA reads TGTGCCAGCAGCGGCCGACAGGTGCATGGTTACGAGCAGTACTTC. Translating it yields CASSGRQVHGYEQYF. Full variable domain (outside the CDR3, taken from reference TRBV7-2 and TRBJ2-7): GAGVSQSPSNKVTEKGKDVELRCDPISGHTALYWYRQSLGQGLEFLIYFQGNSAPDKSGLPSDRFSAERTGGSVSTLTIQRTQQEDSAVYLCASSGRQVHGYEQYFGPGTRLTVT.

This chain links TRBV15 with TRBJ2-7; D is perhaps TRBD1 (6 bases). CDR1 is LNHNV and CDR2 is YYDKDF in the germline V gene (reference sequence). This CDR3 has 14 residues. V lost 2 bases and J lost 2, with 10 bases in between. The chain's CDR3 is CATSRQGSTYEQYF. As DNA, the CDR3 is TGTGCCACCAGCAGACAGGGGAGTACCTACGAGCAGTACTTC.

The V call is TRBV5-6, the J call TRBJ2-2; D might be TRBD1 (6 bases). The CDR3 runs 15 residues. The germline CDR1 and CDR2 sequences are SGHDT and YYEEEE. Trimming left V 4 bases short and J 2 bases short, with 12 bases between. CDR3 nucleotide sequence: TGTGCCAGCAGCCCGTGGACAGCCAACACCGGGGAGCTGTTTTTT. Protein: CASSPWTANTGELFF. The variable domain in full, completed from reference TRBV5-6 and TRBJ2-2, reads DAGVTQSPTHLIKTRGQQVTLRCSPKSGHDTVSWYQQALGQGPQFIFQYYEEEERQRGNFPDRFSGHQFPNYSSELNVNALLLGDSALYLCASSPWTANTGELFFGEGSRLTVL.

The chain links TRBV4-1 to TRBJ2-7, with 16 bases lining up with TRBD2. With 4 bases clipped from V and 6 bases from J, the junction kept 6 bases outside the gene matches. The germline V gene encodes CDR1 MGHRA and CDR2 YSYEKL. The CDR3 spans 16 residues. The CDR3 here is CASSPGLAGGRGEQYF. The CDR3 region has the DNA TGCGCCAGCAGCCCGGGACTAGCGGGGGGGCGTGGCGAGCAGTACTTC.

The chain carries TRBV11-3 and TRBJ2-1; D call uncertain. The germline CDR1 and CDR2 sequences are SGHNT and YENEEA. The CDR3 sequence is 14 residues long. The V end was cut by 6 bases, the J end by 5 bases, with 14 bases between. The CDR3 DNA sequence: TGTGCCAGCAGTCTGTGGACGGGCAACAATGAGCAGTTCTTC. It translates to CASSLWTGNNEQFF.

The chain combines TRBV7-3 with TRBJ1-1, with no clear D. The CDR3 is 14 residues long. Between the trimmed V and J ends, which lost 5 bases and 1 base, there was a span of 11 bases. Germline CDR1 reads SGHTA; CDR2 reads FQGTGA. CDR3 in DNA: TGTGCCAGCAGCCCCGGTTCCGCGAACACTGAAGCTTTCTTT. It yields the protein CASSPGSANTEAFF.

The J gene is TRBJ2-5, the V gene TRBV10-3; possibly TRBD1 for D (6 bases). The CDR3 contains 14 residues. Germline V CDR1 and CDR2: ENHRY, SYGVKD. V was shortened by 0 bases and J by 5 bases, with 10 bases between the two germline ends. The CDR3 here is CAISESSGGETQYF. The CDR3 nucleotides are TGTGCCATCAGTGAGTCGTCTGGGGGCGAGACCCAGTACTTC.

The CDR3 DNA reads TGTGCCAGCAGCCAAAGAGGGTGGACTGAAGCTTTCTTT. Translation: CASSQRGWTEAFF. The chain links TRBV7-9 to TRBJ1-1; D not certain. V was clipped by 5 bases and J by 5 bases, with 12 bases between them. Germline V gives CDR1 SEHNR, CDR2 FQNEAQ (reference sequence). This CDR3 has 13 residues.

The rearrangement links TRBV6-5 to TRBJ1-2; D may be TRBD1 (5 bases). Germline CDR1 reads MNHEY; CDR2 reads SVGAGI. The CDR3 contains 14 residues. V was clipped by 6 bases and J by 4 bases, with 15 bases between them. The CDR3 DNA is TGTGCCAGCAGACCAGCGGGGGGATTCTATGGCTACACCTTC. Amino acid sequence: CASRPAGGFYGYTF.

The rearrangement uses TRBV7-2 and TRBJ2-3, with a weak D call TRBD1 (5 bases). This CDR3 has 15 residues. V was pared by 4 bases and J by 3 bases, with 14 bases between. From germline, CDR1 is SGHTA and CDR2 FQGNSA. In nucleotides, the CDR3 is TGTGCCAGCAGCTATGCGGCCAAGGGGACAGATACGCAGTATTTT. This sequence encodes CASSYAAKGTDTQYF.

This clonotype has only a few counts. The chain carries TRBV2 and TRBJ2-4, with 8 bases matching TRBD1. The J segment lost 3 bases and the V segment lost 5 bases, leaving 3 bases of the junction unmatched. The CDR3 covers 14 residues. Germline V gene data show CDR1 as SNHLY and CDR2 as FYNNEI. The CDR3 loop reads CASSTQGVKNIQYF. In DNA form, the CDR3 reads TGTGCCAGCAGTACACAGGGGGTCAAAAACATTCAGTACTTC.

The chain joins TRBV3-1 to TRBJ2-3, with D tentatively TRBD1 (5 bases). CDR1 and CDR2 from the germline V gene are LGHDT and YNNKEL (reference sequence). The CDR3 has 14 residues. With 8 bases removed from V and 2 bases from J, the gap between germline ends came to 14 bases. CDR3 region: CASGFLQDTDTQYF. The CDR3 DNA reads as TGTGCCAGCGGCTTTCTACAGGACACAGATACGCAGTATTTT.

This clonotype turned up a few times. The chain joins TRBV4-1 to TRBJ2-3; 13 nucleotides agree with TRBD2. Germline CDR1 is MGHRA and CDR2 is YSYEKL. This CDR3 is 17 amino acids long. The ends lost 0 bases at V and 4 bases at J; junction bases unmatched: 4. The CDR3 DNA is TGCGCCAGCAGCCAAGACCCGGGACTAGCGGGGTCAGATACGCAGTATTTT. This encodes CASSQDPGLAGSDTQYF.

The chain is built from TRBV7-6 and TRBJ2-5; 7 bases align to TRBD1. The CDR3 contains 15 residues. V trimming: 3 bases; J trimming: 2 bases; junction bases outside the gene matches: 6. The germline gives CDR1 SGHVS, CDR2 FNYEAQ. The CDR3 loop is CASSFGTANQETQYF. The DNA for the CDR3 is TGTGCCAGCAGCTTTGGGACAGCAAATCAAGAGACCCAGTACTTC.

This clonotype was picked up many times. A much larger clone sits a single nucleotide away, making a read error possible. The chain couples TRBV6-2 or TRBV6-3 to TRBJ2-5; TRBD2 might be the D (5 bases). CDR1 and CDR2 (germline): MNHEY, SVGEGT. The V and J ends lost 2 bases and 4 bases respectively, with 11 bases between them. The CDR3 consists of 14 residues. As DNA, the CDR3 is TGTGCCAGCAGTTACGACCTCGAGGGAGAGACCCAGTACTTC. This translates into CASSYDLEGETQYF.

This chain links TRBV30 with TRBJ2-6, with D perhaps being TRBD1 or TRBD2 (5 bases each). The CDR3 runs 15 residues. V shed 2 bases and J shed 0 bases, with 8 bases lying between them. Germline V gene lookup returns CDR1 GTSNPN and CDR2 SVGIG (reference sequence). The CDR3: CAWSMGTSGANVLTF. The DNA for the CDR3 is TGTGCCTGGAGTATGGGGACCTCTGGGGCCAACGTCCTGACTTTC.

The sample holds a few counts of this clonotype. The genes are TRBV4-1 and TRBJ2-7; no clear D. From germline, CDR1 is MGHRA and CDR2 YSYEKL. Deletions cut 0 bases from V and 1 base from J, with 10 bases between. The CDR3 has 15 amino acids. Here the CDR3 reads CASSQECGGSYEQYF. As DNA, the CDR3 is TGCGCCAGCAGCCAAGAATGCGGTGGATCCTACGAGCAGTACTTC.